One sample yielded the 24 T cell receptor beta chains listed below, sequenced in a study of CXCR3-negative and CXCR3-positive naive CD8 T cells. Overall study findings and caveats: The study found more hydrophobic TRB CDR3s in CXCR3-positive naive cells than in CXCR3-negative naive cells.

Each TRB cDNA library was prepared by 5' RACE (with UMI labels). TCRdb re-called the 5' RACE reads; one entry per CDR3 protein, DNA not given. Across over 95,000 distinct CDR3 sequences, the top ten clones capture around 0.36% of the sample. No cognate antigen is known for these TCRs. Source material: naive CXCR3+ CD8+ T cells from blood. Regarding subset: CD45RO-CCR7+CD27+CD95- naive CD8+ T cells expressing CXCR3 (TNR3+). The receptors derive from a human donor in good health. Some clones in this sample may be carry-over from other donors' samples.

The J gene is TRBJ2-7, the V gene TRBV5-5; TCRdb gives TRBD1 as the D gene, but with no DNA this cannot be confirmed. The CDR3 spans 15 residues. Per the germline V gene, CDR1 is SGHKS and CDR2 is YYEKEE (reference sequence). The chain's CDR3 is CASSELTGALREQYF.

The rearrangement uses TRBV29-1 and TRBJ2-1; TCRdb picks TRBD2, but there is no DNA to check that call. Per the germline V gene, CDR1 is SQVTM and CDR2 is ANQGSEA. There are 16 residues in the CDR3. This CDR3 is CSVEGLALLPPGTQFF.

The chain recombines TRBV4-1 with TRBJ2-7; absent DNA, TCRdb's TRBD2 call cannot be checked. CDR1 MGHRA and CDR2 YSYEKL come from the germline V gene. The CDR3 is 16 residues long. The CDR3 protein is CASSQVPGLAGYEQYF.

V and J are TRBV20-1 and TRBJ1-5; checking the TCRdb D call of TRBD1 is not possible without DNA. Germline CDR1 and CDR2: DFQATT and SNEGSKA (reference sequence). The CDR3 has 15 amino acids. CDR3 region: CSASNWDRGHQPQHF.

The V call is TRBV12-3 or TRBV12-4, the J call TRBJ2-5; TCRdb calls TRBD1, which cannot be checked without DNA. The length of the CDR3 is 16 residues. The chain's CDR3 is CASSRSTGLEEETQYF.

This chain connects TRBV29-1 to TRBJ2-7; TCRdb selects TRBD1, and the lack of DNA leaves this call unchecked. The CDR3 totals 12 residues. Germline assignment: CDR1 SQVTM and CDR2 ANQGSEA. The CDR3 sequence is CSARTGEYEQYF.

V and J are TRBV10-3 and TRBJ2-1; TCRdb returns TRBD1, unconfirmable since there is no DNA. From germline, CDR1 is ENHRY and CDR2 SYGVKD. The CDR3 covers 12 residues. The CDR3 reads CAISESRAEQFF.

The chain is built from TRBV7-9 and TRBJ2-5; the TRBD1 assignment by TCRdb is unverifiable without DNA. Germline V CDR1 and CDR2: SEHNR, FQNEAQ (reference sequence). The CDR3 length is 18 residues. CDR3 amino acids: CASSLRPLQGLSQETQYF.

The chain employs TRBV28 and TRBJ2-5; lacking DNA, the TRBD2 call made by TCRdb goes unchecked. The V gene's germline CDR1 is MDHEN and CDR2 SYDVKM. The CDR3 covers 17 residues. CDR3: CASSLEGLAVRVETQYF.

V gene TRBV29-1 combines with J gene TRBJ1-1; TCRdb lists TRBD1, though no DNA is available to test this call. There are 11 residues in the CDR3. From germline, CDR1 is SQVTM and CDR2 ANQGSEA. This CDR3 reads CSNGGGTEAFF.

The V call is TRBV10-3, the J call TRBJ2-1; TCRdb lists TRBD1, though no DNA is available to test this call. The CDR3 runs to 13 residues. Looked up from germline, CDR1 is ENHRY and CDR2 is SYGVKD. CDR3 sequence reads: CAISDAGGNEQFF.

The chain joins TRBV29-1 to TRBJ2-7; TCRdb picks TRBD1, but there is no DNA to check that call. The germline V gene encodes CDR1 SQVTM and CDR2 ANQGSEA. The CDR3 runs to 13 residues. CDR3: CSVTTGGSKEQYF.

The CDR3 sequence is CSVEYLDSSSYNEQFF. The rearrangement joins TRBV29-1 to TRBJ2-1; lacking DNA, the TRBD2 call made by TCRdb goes unchecked. The CDR3 contains 16 residues. Looked up from germline, CDR1 is SQVTM and CDR2 is ANQGSEA.

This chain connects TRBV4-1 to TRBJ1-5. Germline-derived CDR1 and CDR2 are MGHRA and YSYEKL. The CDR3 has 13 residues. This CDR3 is CASSQAVGQPQHF.

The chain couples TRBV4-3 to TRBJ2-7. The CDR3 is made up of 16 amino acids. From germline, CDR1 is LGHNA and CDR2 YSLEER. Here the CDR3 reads CASSQRQQADGYEQYF.

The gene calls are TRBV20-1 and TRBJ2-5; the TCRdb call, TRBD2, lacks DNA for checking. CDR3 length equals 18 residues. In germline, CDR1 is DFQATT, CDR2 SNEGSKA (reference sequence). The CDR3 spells CSARGPSPGTSYSETQYF.

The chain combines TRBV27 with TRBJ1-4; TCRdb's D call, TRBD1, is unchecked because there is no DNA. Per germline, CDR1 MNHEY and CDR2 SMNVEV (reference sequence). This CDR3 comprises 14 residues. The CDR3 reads CASSLGLAQGKLFF.

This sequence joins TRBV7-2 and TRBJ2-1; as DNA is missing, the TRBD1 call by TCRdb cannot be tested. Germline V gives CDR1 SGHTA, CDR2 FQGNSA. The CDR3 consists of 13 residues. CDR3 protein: CASRQGAPNEQFF.

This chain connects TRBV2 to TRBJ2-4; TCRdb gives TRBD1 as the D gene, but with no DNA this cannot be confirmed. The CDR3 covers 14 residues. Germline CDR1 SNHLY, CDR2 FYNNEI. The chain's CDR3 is CASHSGGQGYIQYF.

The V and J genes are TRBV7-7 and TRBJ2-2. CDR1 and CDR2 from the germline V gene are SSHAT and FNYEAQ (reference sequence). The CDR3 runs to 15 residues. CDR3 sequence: CASSSSLGYTGELFF.

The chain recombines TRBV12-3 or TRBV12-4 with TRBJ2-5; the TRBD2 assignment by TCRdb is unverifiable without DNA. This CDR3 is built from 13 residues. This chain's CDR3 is CASSLTSVETQYF.

CDR3 sequence reads: CASRLGQGASEQFF. The chain carries TRBV27 and TRBJ2-1; the TCRdb D gene call, TRBD1, has no DNA to confirm it. This CDR3 contains 14 residues. CDR1 and CDR2 from the germline V gene are MNHEY and SMNVEV (reference sequence).

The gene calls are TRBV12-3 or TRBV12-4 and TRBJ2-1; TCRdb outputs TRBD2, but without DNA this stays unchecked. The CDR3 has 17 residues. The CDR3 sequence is CASSSLRSGDRYNEQFF.

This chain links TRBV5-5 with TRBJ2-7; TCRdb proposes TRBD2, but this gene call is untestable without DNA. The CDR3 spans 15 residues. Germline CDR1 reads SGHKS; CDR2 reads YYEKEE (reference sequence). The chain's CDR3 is CASSLVLAGNYEQYF.